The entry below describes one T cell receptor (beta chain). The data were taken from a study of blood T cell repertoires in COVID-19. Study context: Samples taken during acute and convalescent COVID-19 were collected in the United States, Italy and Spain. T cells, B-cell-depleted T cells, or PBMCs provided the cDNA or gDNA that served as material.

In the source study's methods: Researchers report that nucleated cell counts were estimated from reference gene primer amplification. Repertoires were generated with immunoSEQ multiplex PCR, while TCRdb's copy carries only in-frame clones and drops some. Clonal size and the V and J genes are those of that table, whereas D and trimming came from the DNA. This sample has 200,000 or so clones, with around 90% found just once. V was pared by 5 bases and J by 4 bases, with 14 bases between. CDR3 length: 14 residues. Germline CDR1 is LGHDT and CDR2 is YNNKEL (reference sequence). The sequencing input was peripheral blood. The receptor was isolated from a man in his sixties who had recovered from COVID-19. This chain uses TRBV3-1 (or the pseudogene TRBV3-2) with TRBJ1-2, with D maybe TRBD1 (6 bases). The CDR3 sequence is CASSFLGGSYGYTF. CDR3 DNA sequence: TGTGCCAGCAGCTTCCTAGGGGGAAGCTATGGCTACACCTTC.